This TCR beta chain was captured in a study of tumor and adjacent non-tumor tissue in lung cancer. The template was RNA from unsorted bulk tissue. Germline V lookup: CDR1 MNHEY, CDR2 SVGAGI. The CDR3 runs to 15 residues. Trimming cost V 11 bases and J 4 bases, with 24 bases left between them. TCRbeta libraries were built with three rounds of nested PCR, modified from ARM-PCR. TCRdb itself ran the multiplex PCR reads through MiXCR, one entry per CDR3 protein. Of about 110,000 distinct CDR3 sequences in the sample, about 80% were seen once. Sequenced material: lung tumor tissue. This clonotype was obtained from a man between 65 and 85 years old with non-small cell lung cancer. V usage is TRBV6-5 and J usage is TRBJ2-7; D perhaps matches TRBD2 (6 bases). The CDR3 spells CAVGRKLASSYEQYF. CDR3 nucleotides: TGTGCCGTCGGAAGGAAACTAGCATCTTCTTACGAGCAGTACTTC.